Shown below are 28 T cell receptor beta chains from a single sample sequenced in a study of T-cell memory formation after mild COVID-19. Each CDR3 protein is one row after TCRdb ran MiXCR on the 5' RACE reads. The sample comprises about half a million distinct CDR3 sequences, roughly 20% of which are singletons, and 10% to 15% rests with the top ten. Material for sequencing was PBMCs or a T cell subset sorted from them (not recorded which). These receptors all come from an adult woman who had mild COVID-19 (a few samples of this study predate the infection). Cell type and time point are not known.

A few counts support this clonotype. The chain couples TRBV5-4 to TRBJ1-2; 10 nucleotides line up with TRBD1. With 4 bases clipped from V and 3 bases from J, the junction kept 12 bases outside the gene matches. Germline V gene lookup returns CDR1 SGHNT and CDR2 YYREEE (reference sequence). The CDR3 totals 17 residues. CDR3 region: CASSKGQGIGTYYGYTF. The DNA of the CDR3 is TGTGCCAGCAGCAAGGGACAGGGGATTGGGACTTACTATGGCTACACCTTC.

This clonotype has a handful of counts. In DNA form, the CDR3 reads TGCGCCAGCAGCCTCCGGGACTGGGCAGATACGCAGTATTTT. It specifies CASSLRDWADTQYF. V and J are TRBV4-3 and TRBJ2-3, with D possibly being TRBD2 (6 bases). With 4 bases removed from V and 4 bases from J, the gap between germline ends came to 12 bases. The CDR3 is 14 amino acids. CDR1 is LGHNA and CDR2 is YSLEER in the germline V gene.

This clonotype has just a few counts. The chain employs TRBV20-1 and TRBJ2-5; 11 nucleotides line up with TRBD2. Germline CDR1 and CDR2: DFQATT and SNEGSKA (reference sequence). CDR3 size: 15 residues. The junction had 12 bases not matched to a gene; V was cut back by 7 bases and J by 5 bases. In nucleotides, the CDR3 is TGCAGTGTTGGGACTAGCGGAGTCATCCCGGAGACCCAGTACTTC. Protein sequence: CSVGTSGVIPETQYF.

This clonotype occurred a few times. The rearrangement uses TRBV24-1 and TRBJ2-2; D might be TRBD2 (5 bases). CDR1 and CDR2 from the germline V gene are KGHDR and SFDVKD. The CDR3 has 15 residues. V lost 4 bases and J lost 6, with 14 bases in between. The CDR3 DNA reads as TGTGCCACCAGTGACATTGCCCACGGGGCCGGGGAGCTGTTTTTT. Its protein is CATSDIAHGAGELFF.

There are a few counts of this clonotype. The gene calls are TRBV24-1 and TRBJ2-3; the D gene could be TRBD1 or TRBD2 (5 bases each). Per germline, CDR1 KGHDR and CDR2 SFDVKD. The CDR3 totals 16 residues. With 3 bases removed from V and 0 bases from J, the gap between germline ends came to 12 bases. As DNA, the CDR3 is TGTGCCACCAGTGATCCAGGGACGATTAGCACAGATACGCAGTATTTT. As protein: CATSDPGTISTDTQYF.

This chain uses TRBV12-3 or TRBV12-4 with TRBJ2-3; unclear D gene. This CDR3 is built from 17 residues. The ends were cut back, 5 bases at V and 0 bases at J, with 18 bases in the middle. The CDR3 spells CASSRASWRTSTDTQYF. In DNA form, the CDR3 reads TGTGCCAGCAGTAGGGCCAGCTGGAGAACTAGCACAGATACGCAGTATTTT.

The genes are TRBV5-4 and TRBJ2-7; tentative D call: TRBD2 (6 bases). The length of the CDR3 is 19 residues. Trimming left V 3 bases short and J 2 bases short, with 27 bases between. Germline V gene lookup returns CDR1 SGHNT and CDR2 YYREEE (reference sequence). The CDR3 coding sequence is TGTGCCAGCAGCTCCCCCTCGACTAGAGACAACCTAAGGCCCTACGAGCAGTACTTC. As protein: CASSSPSTRDNLRPYEQYF.

A few counts support this clonotype. This chain uses TRBV7-6 with TRBJ2-3; TRBD2 matches at 11 bases. The CDR3 has 17 amino acids. Germline loops: CDR1 SGHVS, CDR2 FNYEAQ. V gave up 5 bases and J gave up 0 bases; unmatched junction bases: 7. The CDR3 region has the DNA TGTGCCAGCAGCCTGGGACTAGCGGAGCCTAGCACAGATACGCAGTATTTT. Its translation is CASSLGLAEPSTDTQYF.

This clonotype was counted a few times. The chain has TRBV2 and TRBJ2-3; D is undetermined. Trimming shortened V by 2 bases and J by 0 bases, and 6 bases separated the two germline ends. CDR3 length: 14 residues. The germline gives CDR1 SNHLY, CDR2 FYNNEI. The CDR3 spells CASSEWVSTDTQYF. Here the CDR3 DNA reads TGTGCCAGCAGTGAATGGGTTAGCACAGATACGCAGTATTTT.

This clonotype was recorded a few times. This chain uses TRBV5-1 with TRBJ1-1; D is possibly TRBD1 (5 bases). This CDR3 contains 16 residues. V was cut by 4 bases and J by 0 bases, with 16 bases left in between. Germline CDR1 and CDR2: SGHRS and YFSETQ. In DNA form, the CDR3 reads TGCGCCAGCAGCCCGGGGACCGCATACATGAACACTGAAGCTTTCTTT. Residues: CASSPGTAYMNTEAFF.

This clonotype was seen a few times. The chain employs TRBV6-6 and TRBJ2-3, with D uncertain. Germline V lookup: CDR1 MNHNY, CDR2 SVGAGI (reference sequence). V was pared by 0 bases and J by 4 bases, with 8 bases between. The length of the CDR3 is 14 residues. The CDR3: CASSYSLDSDTQYF. Here the CDR3 DNA reads TGTGCCAGCAGTTACTCGCTAGACTCAGATACGCAGTATTTT.

This clonotype was seen a few times. The chain uses TRBV23-1 and TRBJ2-7, with D hard to call. TRBV23-1 falls under the ORF class, with uncertain function. The CDR3 has 15 residues. V was cut by 3 bases and J by 2 bases, with 14 bases left in between. The CDR3 sequence: CASSHAGSATYEQYF. The CDR3, as DNA: TGCGCCAGCAGTCATGCCGGGTCTGCTACCTACGAGCAGTACTTC.

The rearrangement links TRBV24-1 to TRBJ1-1; no reliable D call. CDR1 and CDR2 from the germline V gene are KGHDR and SFDVKD. The CDR3 length is 13 residues. V was shortened by 1 base and J by 1 base, with 3 bases between the two germline ends. CDR3 amino acids: CATSDFSNTEAFF. CDR3 nucleotide sequence: TGTGCCACCAGTGATTTTTCGAACACTGAAGCTTTCTTT.

In its sample, this clonotype was seen a few times. CDR3: CASSSYLGSNYGYTF. CDR3 DNA sequence: TGCGCCAGCAGCTCCTACCTCGGCTCTAACTATGGCTACACCTTC. V usage is TRBV4-3 and J usage is TRBJ1-2, with D unclear. Trimming shortened V by 5 bases and J by 0 bases, and 13 bases separated the two germline ends. CDR1 LGHNA and CDR2 YSLEER come from the germline V gene. The CDR3 loop spans 15 amino acids.

This chain connects TRBV7-2 to TRBJ2-1, with TRBD1 matching 7 bases. Trimming took 5 bases from V and 5 from J; bases not matched to a gene: 9. Looked up from germline, CDR1 is SGHTA and CDR2 is FQGNSA. There are 15 residues in the CDR3. The CDR3 here is CASSRIRQGDNEQFF. Here the CDR3 DNA reads TGTGCCAGCAGCCGTATTCGGCAGGGGGACAATGAGCAGTTCTTC.

This clonotype was observed a handful of times. J is TRBJ2-1 and V is TRBV15, with D perhaps TRBD2 (6 bases). V was shortened by 3 bases and J by 5 bases, with 26 bases between the two germline ends. CDR1 is LNHNV, CDR2 YYDKDF, per germline (reference sequence). This CDR3 has 19 residues. The CDR3 region is CATSRSRTGTPHPNNEQFF. The CDR3 DNA is TGTGCCACCAGCAGGTCGAGGACCGGGACTCCGCACCCTAACAATGAGCAGTTCTTC.

CDR3 nucleotide sequence: TGTGCCAGCAGTTACTTTGGCCCGGACAGCGTTTGGCCGGTGTCGAATGAGCAGTTCTTC. Its protein product is CASSYFGPDSVWPVSNEQFF. The gene calls are TRBV6-6 and TRBJ2-1; the D gene is possibly TRBD1 (6 bases). Germline CDR1 reads MNHNY; CDR2 reads SVGAGI (reference sequence). V dropped 1 base and J dropped 7 bases, with 29 bases sitting between them. This CDR3 region has 20 residues.

The sample holds a few counts of this clonotype. The chain recombines TRBV20-1 with TRBJ1-1; no definite D call. Germline V CDR1 and CDR2: DFQATT, SNEGSKA (reference sequence). There are 14 residues in the CDR3. With 4 bases removed from V and 4 bases from J, the gap between germline ends came to 16 bases. CDR3 protein: CSATSSRSFTEAFF. The CDR3 DNA reads TGCAGTGCTACCAGTTCCAGGAGCTTCACTGAAGCTTTCTTT.

At least ten counts were recorded for this clonotype. The V gene is TRBV9, the J gene TRBJ1-2, with a possible D match to TRBD1 (5 bases). CDR1 is SGDLS and CDR2 is YYNGEE in the germline V gene. The germline V and J ends were trimmed by 4 bases and 0 bases, with 10 bases remaining between them. The CDR3 is made up of 14 amino acids. CDR3 nucleotides: TGTGCCAGCAGCCTCGACAGAACTAACTATGGCTACACCTTC. It codes for CASSLDRTNYGYTF.

This clonotype was counted many times. The rearrangement joins TRBV9 to TRBJ2-1; D may match TRBD1 or TRBD2 (6 bases each). V was pared by 0 bases and J by 9 bases, with 10 bases between. CDR1 SGDLS and CDR2 YYNGEE come from the germline V gene. This CDR3 has 13 residues. The CDR3 coding sequence is TGTGCCAGCAGCGTAGGAGGGGGGATTGAGCAGTTCTTC. The encoded protein is CASSVGGGIEQFF.

This clonotype turned up a few times. The chain uses TRBV12-3 or TRBV12-4 and TRBJ2-2, with D possibly being TRBD1 (5 bases). The CDR3 runs 14 residues. Trimming pared 8 bases from V and 1 base from J, leaving 11 bases between. CDR3 in DNA: TGTGCCAGCCTTCAAACAGGGAACACCGGGGAGCTGTTTTTT. Its translation: CASLQTGNTGELFF.

The genes are TRBV10-3 and TRBJ1-1; D perhaps matches TRBD1 (6 bases). The CDR3 runs 14 residues. Per germline, CDR1 ENHRY and CDR2 SYGVKD. Trimming removed 7 bases from V and 1 base from J, with 13 bases in between. The CDR3 DNA is TGTGCCATCAAAAAGGACAGCGGGAACACTGAAGCTTTCTTT. This translates into CAIKKDSGNTEAFF.

V gene TRBV19 combines with J gene TRBJ1-5; 8 bases map to TRBD1. The CDR3 runs to 16 residues. J lost 4 bases, V lost 1 base, and 6 bases had no gene match. From germline, CDR1 is LNHDA and CDR2 SQIVND (reference sequence). The CDR3: CASSIGGRGPNQPQHF. For the CDR3, the DNA is TGTGCCAGTAGTATAGGGGGCAGGGGGCCTAATCAGCCCCAGCATTTT.

This clonotype was detected many times. The chain uses TRBV19 and TRBJ2-1, with 8 bases that match TRBD2. V was clipped by 10 bases and J by 3 bases; unmatched bases: 8. CDR3 length equals 14 residues. Germline-derived CDR1 and CDR2 are LNHDA and SQIVND (reference sequence). The CDR3 nucleotides read TGTGCCACCTCCCCGGGGGGGGACTACAATGAGCAGTTCTTC. As protein: CATSPGGDYNEQFF.

This clonotype was observed a few times. The rearrangement links TRBV19 to TRBJ1-5, with 9 positions matching TRBD1. The V gene's germline CDR1 is LNHDA and CDR2 SQIVND (reference sequence). Trimming took 5 bases from V and 4 from J; bases not matched to a gene: 9. The CDR3 runs 16 residues. In nucleotides, the CDR3 is TGTGCCAGTAGTCTCACACAGGGACAGGGTAATCAGCCCCAGCATTTT. This encodes CASSLTQGQGNQPQHF.

This clonotype was detected many times. This chain connects TRBV6-4 to TRBJ2-3; 9 bases match TRBD2. The germline V gene has CDR1 MRHNA and CDR2 SNTAGT. The V segment lost 2 bases and the J segment 4 bases; nucleotides outside the gene matches: 4. The length of the CDR3 is 15 residues. The CDR3 region is CASSDQRGEADTQYF. The CDR3 DNA sequence: TGTGCCAGCAGTGACCAGCGGGGGGAAGCAGATACGCAGTATTTT.

At least ten counts were recorded for this clonotype. The rearrangement uses TRBV12-3 or TRBV12-4 and TRBJ2-2; D remains ambiguous. Trimming shortened V by 5 bases and J by 7 bases, and 8 bases separated the two germline ends. The CDR3 has 12 residues. This chain's CDR3 is CASSPPLGELFF. In DNA form, the CDR3 reads TGTGCCAGCAGTCCGCCTCTCGGGGAGCTGTTTTTT.

This clonotype was counted only a few times. The chain is built from TRBV24-1 and TRBJ2-3, with D tentatively TRBD1 (5 bases). Trimming took off 3 bases at V and 4 bases at J, with 16 bases between the two ends. The CDR3 extends over 16 amino acids. The germline V gene has CDR1 KGHDR and CDR2 SFDVKD. CDR3 region: CATSDRARGAADTQYF. The CDR3 DNA reads as TGTGCCACCAGTGATAGGGCCCGTGGGGCGGCAGATACGCAGTATTTT.